This is a list of T cell receptor beta chains from one sample in a study of T cells after yellow fever vaccination. MiXCR, run by TCRdb on the 5' RACE reads, gives a single entry per CDR3 protein. The sample has 250,000 to 300,000 distinct CDR3 sequences, roughly 5.2% seen once. Sample: CD4+ T cells sorted from PBMCs, taken on the day of the yellow fever booster vaccination. The receptor source for this set is a young man who received the YFV17D yellow fever vaccine. CDR3s include the opening cysteine and the closing phenylalanine or tryptophan. D genes are given only for firm matches. Rows give clone size only sometimes, using once, few, many, or a class for an expanded clone.

V: TRBV5-1
D: .
size: many
J: TRBJ2-7
DNA: TGCGCCAGCAGCTTGGTGGCAGGGAGCAACGAGCAGTACTTC
CDR3: CASSLVAGSNEQYF

V: TRBV3-1
D: TRBD1
size: .
J: TRBJ2-1
DNA: TGTGCCAGCACCCAACGGGGGACAGGCGGGGTCAATGAGCAGTTCTTC
CDR3: CASTQRGTGGVNEQFF

V: TRBV5-1
D: TRBD1
size: many
J: TRBJ2-2
DNA: TGCGCCAGCAGCTTGGCGGGGACAGGTGCGAACACCGGGGAGCTGTTTTTT
CDR3: CASSLAGTGANTGELFF

V: TRBV27
D: .
size: .
J: TRBJ2-6
DNA: TGTGCCAGCAGTCCAAGACAGCTCTCTGGGGCCAACGTCCTGACTTTC
CDR3: CASSPRQLSGANVLTF

V: TRBV5-4
D: .
size: .
J: TRBJ1-6
DNA: TGTGCCAGCAGCTTCAATGCTAATAATTCACCCCTCCACTTT
CDR3: CASSFNANNSPLHF

V: TRBV20-1
D: TRBD1
size: few
J: TRBJ2-3
DNA: TGCAGTGCGTCGACAGGGTGGCTCACAGATACGCAGTATTTT
CDR3: CSASTGWLTDTQYF

V: TRBV6-5
D: .
size: many
J: TRBJ1-4
DNA: TGTGCCAGCAGCCCTCTGGGGACCGGGAAGGGCGAAAAACTGTTTTTT
CDR3: CASSPLGTGKGEKLFF

V: TRBV3-1
D: .
size: few
J: TRBJ2-4
DNA: TGTGCCAGCAGTTGGGGGGACAGTGCCATGGTGAACATTCAGTACTTC
CDR3: CASSWGDSAMVNIQYF

V: TRBV12-3/TRBV12-4
D: .
size: many
J: TRBJ1-2
DNA: TGTGCCAGCAGTTTGAACTATGGCTACACCTTC
CDR3: CASSLNYGYTF

V: TRBV6-5
D: .
size: many
J: TRBJ1-1
DNA: TGTGCCAGCAGCCTCGGGGCAGCCACACTCAAGTCTCTACGAGCTGGGTCGAACACTGAAGCTTTCTTT
CDR3: CASSLGAATLKSLRAGSNTEAFF

V: TRBV4-3
D: .
size: .
J: TRBJ2-3
DNA: TGCGCCAGCAGCCAAGCCAGGGGGGGGGGCGATACGCAGTATTTT
CDR3: CASSQARGGGDTQYF

V: TRBV19
D: .
size: .
J: TRBJ2-6
DNA: TGTGCCAGTAGTATGACTCGCTCTGGGGCCAACGTCCTGACTTTC
CDR3: CASSMTRSGANVLTF

V: TRBV6-5
D: .
size: few
J: TRBJ1-2
DNA: TGTGCCAGCAGCTTCGCACAAGATCTCTATGGCTACACCTTC
CDR3: CASSFAQDLYGYTF

V: TRBV12-3/TRBV12-4
D: TRBD1
size: .
J: TRBJ1-5
DNA: TGTGCCAGCAGTCTTACAGGGGTGGGACAGCCCCAGCATTTT
CDR3: CASSLTGVGQPQHF

V: TRBV6-2/TRBV6-3
D: TRBD1
size: many
J: TRBJ1-1
DNA: TGTGCCAGCAGTGCTACTCAGGGGGCGCAGGCATATGAAGCTTTCTTT
CDR3: CASSATQGAQAYEAFF

V: TRBV28
D: .
size: few
J: TRBJ1-2
DNA: TGTGCCACAACCGGGACTAACTATGGCTACACCTTC
CDR3: CATTGTNYGYTF